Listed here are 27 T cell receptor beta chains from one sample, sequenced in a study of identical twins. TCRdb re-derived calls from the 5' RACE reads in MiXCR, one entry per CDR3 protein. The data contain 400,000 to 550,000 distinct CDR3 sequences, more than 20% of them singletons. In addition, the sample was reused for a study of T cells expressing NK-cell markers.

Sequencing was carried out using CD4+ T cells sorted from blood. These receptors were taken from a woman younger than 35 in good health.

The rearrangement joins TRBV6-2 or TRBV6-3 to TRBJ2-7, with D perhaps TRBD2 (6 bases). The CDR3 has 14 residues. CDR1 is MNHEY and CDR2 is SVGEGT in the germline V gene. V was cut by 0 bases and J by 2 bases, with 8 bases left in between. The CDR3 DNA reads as TGTGCCAGCAGTTACTCGGCGGGAACCTACGAGCAGTACTTC. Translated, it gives CASSYSAGTYEQYF.

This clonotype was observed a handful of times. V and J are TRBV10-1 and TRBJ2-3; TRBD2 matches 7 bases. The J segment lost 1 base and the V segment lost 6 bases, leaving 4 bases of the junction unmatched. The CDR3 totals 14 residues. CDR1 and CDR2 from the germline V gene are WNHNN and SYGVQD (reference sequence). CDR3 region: CASRAGVGTDTQYF. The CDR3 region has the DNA TGCGCCAGCAGGGCGGGAGTGGGCACAGATACGCAGTATTTT.

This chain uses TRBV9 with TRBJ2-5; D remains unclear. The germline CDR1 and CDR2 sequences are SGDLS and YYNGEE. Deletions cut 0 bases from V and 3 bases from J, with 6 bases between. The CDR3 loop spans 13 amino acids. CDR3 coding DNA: TGTGCCAGCAGCGTAGGTGAAGAAGAGACCCAGTACTTC. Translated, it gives CASSVGEEETQYF.

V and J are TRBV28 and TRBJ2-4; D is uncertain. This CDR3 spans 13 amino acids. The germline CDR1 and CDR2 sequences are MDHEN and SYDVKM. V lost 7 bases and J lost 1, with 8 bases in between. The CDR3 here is CASTQQAKNIQYF. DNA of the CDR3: TGTGCCAGCACTCAGCAGGCCAAAAACATTCAGTACTTC. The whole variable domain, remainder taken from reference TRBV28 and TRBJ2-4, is DVKVTQSSRYLVKRTGEKVFLECVQDMDHENMFWYRQDPGLGLRLIYFSYDVKMKEKGDIPEGYSVSREKKERFSLILESASTNQTSMYLCASTQQAKNIQYFGAGTRLSVL.

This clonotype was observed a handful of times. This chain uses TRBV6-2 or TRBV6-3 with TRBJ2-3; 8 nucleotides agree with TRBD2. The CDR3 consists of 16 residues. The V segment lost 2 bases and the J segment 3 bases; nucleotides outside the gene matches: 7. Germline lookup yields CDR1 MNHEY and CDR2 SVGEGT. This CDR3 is CASSYVSGSWTDTQYF. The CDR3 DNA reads TGTGCCAGCAGTTACGTGAGCGGGAGTTGGACAGATACGCAGTATTTT.

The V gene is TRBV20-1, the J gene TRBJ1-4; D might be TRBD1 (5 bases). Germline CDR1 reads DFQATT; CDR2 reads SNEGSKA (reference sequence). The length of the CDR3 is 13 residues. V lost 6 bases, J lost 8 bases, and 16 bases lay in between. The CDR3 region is CSAGGGVGEKLFF. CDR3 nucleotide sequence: TGCAGTGCCGGGGGTGGGGTTGGCGAAAAACTGTTTTTT.

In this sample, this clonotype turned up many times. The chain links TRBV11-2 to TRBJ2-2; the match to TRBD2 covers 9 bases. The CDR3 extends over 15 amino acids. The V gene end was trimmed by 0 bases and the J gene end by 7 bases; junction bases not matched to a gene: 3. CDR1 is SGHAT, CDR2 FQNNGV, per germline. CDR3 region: CASSLEPSGVGELFF. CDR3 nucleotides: TGTGCCAGCAGCTTAGAGCCTAGCGGGGTCGGGGAGCTGTTTTTT.

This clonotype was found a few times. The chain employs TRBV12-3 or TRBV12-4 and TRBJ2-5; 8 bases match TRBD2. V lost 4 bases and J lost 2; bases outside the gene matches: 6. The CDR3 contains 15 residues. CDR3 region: CASSSQSGSQETQYF. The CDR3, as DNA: TGTGCCAGCAGTTCTCAAAGCGGGAGTCAAGAGACCCAGTACTTC.

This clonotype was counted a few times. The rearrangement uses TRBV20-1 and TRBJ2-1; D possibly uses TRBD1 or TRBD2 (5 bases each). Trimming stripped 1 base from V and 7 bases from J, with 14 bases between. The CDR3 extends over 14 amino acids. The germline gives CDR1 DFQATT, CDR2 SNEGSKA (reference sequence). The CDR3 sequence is CSARAGTDPNEQFF. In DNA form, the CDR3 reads TGCAGTGCTAGAGCCGGGACGGATCCTAATGAGCAGTTCTTC.

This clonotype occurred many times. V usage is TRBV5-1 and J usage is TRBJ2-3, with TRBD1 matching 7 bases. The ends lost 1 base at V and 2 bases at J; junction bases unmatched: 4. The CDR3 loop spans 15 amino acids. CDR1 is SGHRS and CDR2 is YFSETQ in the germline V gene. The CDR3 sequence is CASSLNRGNTDTQYF. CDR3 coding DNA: TGCGCCAGCAGCTTGAACAGGGGCAACACAGATACGCAGTATTTT. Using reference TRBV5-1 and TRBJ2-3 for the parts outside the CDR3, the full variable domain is KAGVTQTPRYLIKTRGQQVTLSCSPISGHRSVSWYQQTPGQGLQFLFEYFSETQRNKGNFPGRFSGRQFSNSRSEMNVSTLELGDSALYLCASSLNRGNTDTQYFGPGTRLTVL.

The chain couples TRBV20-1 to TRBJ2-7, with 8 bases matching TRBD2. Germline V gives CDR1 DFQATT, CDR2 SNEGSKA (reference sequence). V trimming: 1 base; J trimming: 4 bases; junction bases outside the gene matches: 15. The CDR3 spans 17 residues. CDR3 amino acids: CSARAQPGGPSWYEQYF. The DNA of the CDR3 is TGCAGTGCTAGAGCTCAACCGGGGGGGCCCTCCTGGTACGAGCAGTACTTC.

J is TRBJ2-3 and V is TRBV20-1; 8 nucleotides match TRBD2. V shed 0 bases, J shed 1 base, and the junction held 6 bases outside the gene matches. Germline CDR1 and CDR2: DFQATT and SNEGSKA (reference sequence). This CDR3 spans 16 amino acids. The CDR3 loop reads CSARELRGGRTDTQYF. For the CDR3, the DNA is TGCAGTGCTAGAGAGTTACGGGGGGGCCGCACAGATACGCAGTATTTT.

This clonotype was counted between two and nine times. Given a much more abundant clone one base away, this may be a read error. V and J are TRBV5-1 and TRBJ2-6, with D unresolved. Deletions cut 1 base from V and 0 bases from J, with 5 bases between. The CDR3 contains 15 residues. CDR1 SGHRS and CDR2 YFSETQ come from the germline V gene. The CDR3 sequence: CASSLMGSGANVLTF. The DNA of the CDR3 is TGCGCCAGCAGCTTGATGGGCTCTGGGGCCAACGTCCTGACTTTC.

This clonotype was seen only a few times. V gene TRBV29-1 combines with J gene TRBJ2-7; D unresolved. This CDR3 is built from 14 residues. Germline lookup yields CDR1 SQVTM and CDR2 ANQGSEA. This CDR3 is CSLRLRVDSYEQYF. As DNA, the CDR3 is TGCAGTCTGCGGCTAAGGGTTGACTCCTACGAGCAGTACTTC.

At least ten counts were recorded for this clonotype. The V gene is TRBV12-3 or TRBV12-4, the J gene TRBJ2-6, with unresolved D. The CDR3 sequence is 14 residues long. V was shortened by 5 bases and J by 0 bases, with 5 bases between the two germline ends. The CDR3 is CASSDSSGANVLTF. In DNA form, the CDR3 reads TGTGCCAGCAGTGACTCCTCTGGGGCCAACGTCCTGACTTTC.

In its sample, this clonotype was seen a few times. CDR3 nucleotides: TGCAGCCCCAAACGAGGTAGCGAGTACAATGAGCAGTTCTTC. Amino acids: CSPKRGSEYNEQFF. This sequence joins TRBV20-1 and TRBJ2-1; a possible D gene is TRBD2 (5 bases). Germline V gives CDR1 DFQATT, CDR2 SNEGSKA (reference sequence). This CDR3 is 14 amino acids long.

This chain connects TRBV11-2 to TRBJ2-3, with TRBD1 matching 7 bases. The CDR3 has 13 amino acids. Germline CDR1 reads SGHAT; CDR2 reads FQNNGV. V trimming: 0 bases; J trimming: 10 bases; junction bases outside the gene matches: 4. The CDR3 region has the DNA TGTGCCAGCAGCTTAGATCCAGGGGGAGCGCAGTATTTT. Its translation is CASSLDPGGAQYF.

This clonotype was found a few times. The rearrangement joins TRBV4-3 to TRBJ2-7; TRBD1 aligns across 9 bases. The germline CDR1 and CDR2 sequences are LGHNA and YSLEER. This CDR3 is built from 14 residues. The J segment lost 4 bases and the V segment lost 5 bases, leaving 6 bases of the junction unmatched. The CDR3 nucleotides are TGCGCCAGCAGCTTTAGGGACAGGGATTACGAGCAGTACTTC. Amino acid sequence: CASSFRDRDYEQYF.

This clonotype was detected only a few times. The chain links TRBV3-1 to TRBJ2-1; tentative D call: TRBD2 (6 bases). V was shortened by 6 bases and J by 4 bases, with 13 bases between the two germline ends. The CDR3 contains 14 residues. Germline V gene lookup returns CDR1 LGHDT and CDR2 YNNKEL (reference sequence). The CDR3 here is CASRVAGRYNEQFF. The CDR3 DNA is TGTGCCAGCAGGGTCGCGGGGAGATACAATGAGCAGTTCTTC.

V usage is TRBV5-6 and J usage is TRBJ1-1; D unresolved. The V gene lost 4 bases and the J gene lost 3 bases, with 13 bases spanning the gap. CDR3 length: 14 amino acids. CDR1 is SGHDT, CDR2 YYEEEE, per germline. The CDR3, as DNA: TGTGCCAGCAGCCAAACCGGGGAATACACTGAAGCTTTCTTT. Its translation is CASSQTGEYTEAFF.

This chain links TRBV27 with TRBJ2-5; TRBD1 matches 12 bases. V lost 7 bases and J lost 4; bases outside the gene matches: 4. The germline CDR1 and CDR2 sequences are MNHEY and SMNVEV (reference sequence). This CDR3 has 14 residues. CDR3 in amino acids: CASTWGQGAETQYF. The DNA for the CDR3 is TGTGCCAGCACCTGGGGACAGGGGGCAGAGACCCAGTACTTC.

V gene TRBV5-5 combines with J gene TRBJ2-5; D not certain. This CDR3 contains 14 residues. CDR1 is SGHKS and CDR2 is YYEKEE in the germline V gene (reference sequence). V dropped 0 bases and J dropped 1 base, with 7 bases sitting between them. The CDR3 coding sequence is TGTGCCAGCAGCTTGGTTCAGCTCCAAGAGACCCAGTACTTC. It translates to CASSLVQLQETQYF.

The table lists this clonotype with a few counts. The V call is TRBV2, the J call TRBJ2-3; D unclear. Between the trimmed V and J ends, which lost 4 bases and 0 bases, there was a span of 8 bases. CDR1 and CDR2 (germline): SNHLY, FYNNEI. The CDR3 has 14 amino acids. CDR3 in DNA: TGTGCCAGCAGTGCTGCGCGGAGCACAGATACGCAGTATTTT. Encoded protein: CASSAARSTDTQYF.

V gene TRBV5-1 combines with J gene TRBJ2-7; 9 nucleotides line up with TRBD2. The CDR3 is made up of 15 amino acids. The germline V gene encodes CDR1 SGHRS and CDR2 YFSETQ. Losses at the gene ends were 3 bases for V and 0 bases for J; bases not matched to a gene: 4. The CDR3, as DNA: TGCGCCAGCAGCTCCGTAGCGGGGGTCTCCTACGAGCAGTACTTC. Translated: CASSSVAGVSYEQYF.

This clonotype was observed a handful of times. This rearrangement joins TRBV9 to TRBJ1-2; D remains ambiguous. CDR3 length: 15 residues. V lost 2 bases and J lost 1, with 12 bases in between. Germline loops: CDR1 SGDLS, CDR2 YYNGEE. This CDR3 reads CASSVRQAFNYGYTF. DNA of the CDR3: TGTGCCAGCAGCGTGAGGCAGGCTTTTAACTATGGCTACACCTTC.

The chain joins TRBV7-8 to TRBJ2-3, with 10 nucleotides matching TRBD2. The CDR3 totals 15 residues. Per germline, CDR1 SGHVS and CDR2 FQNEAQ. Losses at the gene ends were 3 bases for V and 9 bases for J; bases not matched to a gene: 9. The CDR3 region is CASSFSGGAGGTQYF. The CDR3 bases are TGTGCCAGCAGCTTTAGCGGTGGAGCGGGAGGGACGCAGTATTTT.

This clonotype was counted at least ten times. CDR3 residues: CSVVDRMAYNEQFF. CDR3 DNA sequence: TGCAGCGTTGTTGACAGAATGGCCTACAATGAGCAGTTCTTC. The rearrangement joins TRBV29-1 to TRBJ2-1; TRBD1 might be the D (5 bases). V shed 4 bases and J shed 2 bases, with 12 bases lying between them. Germline V gives CDR1 SQVTM, CDR2 ANQGSEA. The CDR3 extends over 14 amino acids.